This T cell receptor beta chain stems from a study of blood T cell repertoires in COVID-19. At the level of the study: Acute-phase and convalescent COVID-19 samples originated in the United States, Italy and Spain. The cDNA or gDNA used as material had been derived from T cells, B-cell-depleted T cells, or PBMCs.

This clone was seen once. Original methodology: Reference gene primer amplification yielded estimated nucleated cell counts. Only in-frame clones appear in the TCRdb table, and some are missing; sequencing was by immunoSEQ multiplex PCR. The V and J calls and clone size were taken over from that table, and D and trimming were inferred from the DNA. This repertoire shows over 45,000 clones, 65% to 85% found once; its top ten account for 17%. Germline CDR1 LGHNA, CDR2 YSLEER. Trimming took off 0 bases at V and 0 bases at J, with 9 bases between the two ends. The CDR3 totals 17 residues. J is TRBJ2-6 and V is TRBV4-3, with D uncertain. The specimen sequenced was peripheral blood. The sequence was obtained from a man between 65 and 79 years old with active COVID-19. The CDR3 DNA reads TGCGCCAGCAGCCAAGATTCGGTCCTCTCTGGGGCCAACGTCCTGACTTTC. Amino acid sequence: CASSQDSVLSGANVLTF.